This T cell receptor (beta chain) was identified during a study of blood T cell repertoires in COVID-19. Across the study: T cells, B-cell-depleted T cells, or PBMCs supplied cDNA or gDNA.

CDR1 and CDR2 (germline): SNHLY, FYNNEI. The CDR3 has 13 amino acids. Trimming cost V 0 bases and J 3 bases, with 5 bases left between them. Sequencing used immunoSEQ multiplex PCR; TCRdb keeps in-frame clones, though not all of them. The sample has tens of thousands of clones; about 90% are singletons. The TCR sequence derives from a man in his fifties or sixties with COVID-19, enrolled during active disease. The sequencing input was peripheral blood. V gene TRBV2 combines with J gene TRBJ1-2; D is unclear. CDR3 protein: CASSEADYYGYTF. The CDR3 nucleotides are TGTGCCAGCAGTGAAGCAGACTACTATGGCTACACCTTC. Complete variable domain (other parts from reference TRBV2 and TRBJ1-2): EPEVTQTPSHQVTQMGQEVILRCVPISNHLYFYWYRQILGQKVEFLVSFYNNEISEKSEIFDDQFSVERPDGSNFTLKIRSTKLEDSAMYFCASSEADYYGYTFGSGTRLTVV.